Below are 23 T cell receptor beta chains sequenced from a single sample in a study of shared clonotypes between healthy human individuals. Measured with immunoSEQ multiplex PCR; TCRdb has only the in-frame clones, and not every one. Among around 980,000 clones, approximately 78% were seen once, and the ten largest hold 0.55% to 0.7%. The sequencing input was memory CD4+ T cells from PBMCs. Documented subset: CD45RA-negative fraction. The receptor set was obtained from a man aged 18 to 35 in good health. Some clones in this sample may be carry-over from other donors' samples.

The chain uses TRBV4-1 and TRBJ2-1; no clear D. The V gene lost 1 base and the J gene lost 7 bases, with 14 bases spanning the gap. The CDR3 is 15 amino acids. The germline CDR1 and CDR2 sequences are MGHRA and YSYEKL. This CDR3 reads CASSQGAGMSNEQFF. The CDR3 DNA reads as TGCGCCAGCAGCCAAGGGGCAGGCATGTCGAATGAGCAGTTCTTC.

V gene TRBV5-4 combines with J gene TRBJ1-5, with D uncertain. This CDR3 spans 13 amino acids. The germline V and J ends were trimmed by 2 bases and 7 bases, with 10 bases remaining between them. Germline V gene lookup returns CDR1 SGHNT and CDR2 YYREEE (reference sequence). The CDR3 here is CASSFEGNQPQHF. In nucleotides, the CDR3 is TGTGCCAGCAGCTTTGAGGGTAACCAGCCCCAGCATTTT.

The V gene is TRBV4-2, the J gene TRBJ1-4; D gene ambiguous. Trimming removed 1 base from V and 0 bases from J, with 9 bases in between. The CDR3 contains 16 residues. Germline V gives CDR1 LGHNA, CDR2 YNFKEQ. CDR3: CASSQVSGATNEKLFF. The CDR3 DNA reads as TGTGCCAGCAGCCAAGTTTCCGGAGCAACTAATGAAAAACTGTTTTTT.

The genes are TRBV30 and TRBJ2-1, with D perhaps TRBD2 (6 bases). The CDR3 sequence is 14 residues long. Germline V gene data show CDR1 as GTSNPN and CDR2 as SVGIG (reference sequence). The ends were cut back, 3 bases at V and 7 bases at J, with 16 bases in the middle. CDR3 coding DNA: TGTGCCTGGAGGGCCGGAGGGCCGAGAAATGAGCAGTTCTTC. Protein sequence: CAWRAGGPRNEQFF.

The sample holds a few counts of this clone. This chain links TRBV7-9 with TRBJ1-3; no clear D gene. V was shortened by 6 bases and J by 4 bases, with 7 bases between the two germline ends. Germline V gives CDR1 SEHNR, CDR2 FQNEAQ (reference sequence). The length of the CDR3 is 12 residues. CDR3 protein: CASRSEGNTIYF. In DNA form, the CDR3 reads TGTGCCAGCAGGTCTGAAGGAAACACCATATATTTT.

This clone was observed a handful of times. The chain combines TRBV4-3 with TRBJ2-2; D gene unclear. The CDR3 length is 14 residues. Between the trimmed V and J ends, which lost 0 bases and 4 bases, there was a span of 6 bases. CDR1 is LGHNA and CDR2 is YSLEER in the germline V gene. CDR3 region: CASSQDRFTGELFF. CDR3 DNA: TGCGCCAGCAGCCAAGATAGATTCACCGGGGAGCTGTTTTTT.

This clone was detected once. The chain joins TRBV7-9 to TRBJ2-2, with 9 bases aligning to TRBD2. The CDR3 extends over 16 amino acids. Germline V CDR1 and CDR2: SEHNR, FQNEAQ (reference sequence). V shed 2 bases and J 5 bases; nucleotides not matched to a gene: 6. The CDR3 loop reads CASSLLAGDPTGELFF. The DNA of the CDR3 is TGTGCCAGCAGCTTATTAGCGGGAGACCCTACCGGGGAGCTGTTTTTT.

CDR3 sequence reads: CASSQTSGNLNEQFF. The CDR3 coding sequence is TGCGCCAGCAGCCAGACTAGCGGGAATCTGAATGAGCAGTTCTTC. J is TRBJ2-1 and V is TRBV4-1; TRBD2 aligns across 11 bases. The CDR3 totals 15 residues. Germline loops: CDR1 MGHRA, CDR2 YSYEKL. The V gene end was trimmed by 3 bases and the J gene end by 7 bases; junction bases not matched to a gene: 5.

V usage is TRBV10-3 and J usage is TRBJ2-6; the D is unclear. The CDR3 covers 15 residues. Germline loops: CDR1 ENHRY, CDR2 SYGVKD. V shed 4 bases and J shed 0 bases, with 7 bases lying between them. The CDR3 loop reads CAISGRNSGANVLTF. CDR3 nucleotide sequence: TGTGCCATCAGTGGGCGAAACTCTGGGGCCAACGTCCTGACTTTC.

The chain combines TRBV6-5 with TRBJ2-3; no firm D call. The CDR3 has 14 residues. The V gene lost 6 bases and the J gene lost 3 bases, with 13 bases spanning the gap. Germline CDR1 MNHEY, CDR2 SVGAGI. The CDR3 here is CASRHRPETDTQYF. CDR3 bases: TGTGCCAGCAGACACCGACCAGAGACAGATACGCAGTATTTT.

There are a few counts of this clone. The chain employs TRBV18 and TRBJ2-3; 14 nucleotides align to TRBD2. Germline V lookup: CDR1 KGHSH, CDR2 LQKENI. The CDR3 has 16 amino acids. The V gene end was trimmed by 1 base and the J gene end by 5 bases; junction bases not matched to a gene: 2. The DNA for the CDR3 is TGTGCCAGCTCACCACGCGGACTAGCGGGAGGAGATACGCAGTATTTT. It translates to CASSPRGLAGGDTQYF.

This clone was found a few times. The sample carries other DNA sequences with the same CDR3. The genes are TRBV28 and TRBJ1-5; the D gene is possibly TRBD1 (5 bases). Germline CDR1 is MDHEN and CDR2 is SYDVKM. The V gene lost 3 bases and the J gene lost 4 bases, with 13 bases spanning the gap. The CDR3 is 15 amino acids. The CDR3 loop reads CASSLGGTENQPQHF. CDR3 nucleotides: TGTGCCAGCAGTTTGGGAGGGACGGAGAATCAGCCCCAGCATTTT. The full variable domain, its missing parts supplied by reference TRBV28 and TRBJ1-5, is DVKVTQSSRYLVKRTGEKVFLECVQDMDHENMFWYRQDPGLGLRLIYFSYDVKMKEKGDIPEGYSVSREKKERFSLILESASTNQTSMYLCASSLGGTENQPQHFGDGTRLSIL.

The chain has TRBV7-2 and TRBJ1-2; 10 bases are a match to TRBD1. Germline V gene data show CDR1 as SGHTA and CDR2 as FQGNSA. The length of the CDR3 is 13 residues. The ends lost 5 bases at V and 8 bases at J; junction bases unmatched: 5. As DNA, the CDR3 is TGTGCCAGCAGCACCGGGACAGGGGTAGGCTACACCTTC. Its protein product is CASSTGTGVGYTF.

The chain's CDR3 is CAWTGDITDTQYF. CDR3 nucleotides: TGTGCCTGGACCGGGGACATCACAGATACGCAGTATTTT. The genes are TRBV30 and TRBJ2-3; possibly TRBD1 for D (6 bases). Germline values: CDR1 GTSNPN, CDR2 SVGIG (reference sequence). The CDR3 contains 13 residues. Trimming removed 4 bases from V and 2 bases from J, with 10 bases in between.

This clone has a handful of counts. The rearrangement joins TRBV27 to TRBJ1-2; 9 nucleotides match TRBD1. The CDR3 has 13 residues. After removal of 6 bases from V and 4 bases from J, the junction contained 3 bases not matched to a gene. CDR1 MNHEY and CDR2 SMNVEV come from the germline V gene (reference sequence). DNA of the CDR3: TGTGCCAGCAGCCCGGGACAGGGCTATGGCTACACCTTC. Its translation: CASSPGQGYGYTF.

The V gene is TRBV5-5, the J gene TRBJ1-1; no reliable D call. Germline-derived CDR1 and CDR2 are SGHKS and YYEKEE (reference sequence). Trimming left V 4 bases short and J 3 bases short, with 10 bases between. This CDR3 contains 13 residues. CDR3 residues: CASSRYDDTEAFF. Written as DNA, the CDR3 is TGTGCCAGCAGCCGGTATGACGACACTGAAGCTTTCTTT.

The chain uses TRBV5-6 and TRBJ1-5; 10 nucleotides line up with TRBD1. The junction had 9 bases not matched to a gene; V was cut back by 4 bases and J by 8 bases. CDR1 is SGHDT and CDR2 is YYEEEE in the germline V gene. There are 15 residues in the CDR3. CDR3 bases: TGTGCCAGCAGCCCCCGCCCGGGGACAGGGGAGCCCCAGCATTTT. Its translation is CASSPRPGTGEPQHF.

This clone was detected once. The chain uses TRBV4-2 and TRBJ2-7; 11 bases match TRBD2. The V gene end was trimmed by 4 bases and the J gene end by 3 bases; junction bases not matched to a gene: 8. The CDR3 contains 16 residues. CDR1 and CDR2 from the germline V gene are LGHNA and YNFKEQ. The CDR3 sequence: CASSPVAGGPDYEQYF. DNA of the CDR3: TGTGCCAGCAGCCCTGTAGCGGGAGGGCCCGACTACGAGCAGTACTTC.

The sample holds a few counts of this clone. The rearrangement joins TRBV2 to TRBJ2-3; TRBD2 is a possible D gene (6 bases). The CDR3 totals 14 residues. Trimming cost V 10 bases and J 0 bases, with 14 bases left between them. Per germline, CDR1 SNHLY and CDR2 FYNNEI. The CDR3: CAIQDYLSTDTQYF. DNA of the CDR3: TGTGCCATCCAGGACTACCTCAGCACAGATACGCAGTATTTT.

The chain employs TRBV21-1 and TRBJ1-5. TRBV21-1 is classified as a pseudogene. This CDR3 is built from 15 residues. This chain's CDR3 is CASSKVYPRVQPQHF. CDR3 nucleotides: TGTGCCAGCAGCAAAGTTTATCCCCGGGTTCAGCCCCAGCATTTT.

This clone was picked up a small number of times. J is TRBJ1-5 and V is TRBV11-2; no firm D call. Per the germline V gene, CDR1 is SGHAT and CDR2 is FQNNGV. The CDR3 consists of 15 residues. Trimming took off 0 bases at V and 4 bases at J, with 10 bases between the two ends. The DNA for the CDR3 is TGTGCCAGCAGCTTAGACGGTCAGCCTAATCAGCCCCAGCATTTT. Translating it yields CASSLDGQPNQPQHF.

The DNA of the CDR3 is TGTGCCAGCAGCTTACATCTCACAGATACGCAGTATTTT. As protein: CASSLHLTDTQYF. V and J are TRBV7-2 and TRBJ2-3; no clear D. The germline V gene encodes CDR1 SGHTA and CDR2 FQGNSA. The ends were cut back, 2 bases at V and 2 bases at J, with 5 bases in the middle. The CDR3 loop spans 13 amino acids.

The chain's CDR3 is CASSLVPGGETQYF. The DNA for the CDR3 is TGTGCCAGCAGCTTAGTTCCAGGGGGAGAGACCCAGTACTTC. The chain joins TRBV11-2 to TRBJ2-5, with 7 bases that match TRBD1. The junction had 3 bases not matched to a gene; V was cut back by 1 base and J by 4 bases. This CDR3 has 14 residues. CDR1 and CDR2 from the germline V gene are SGHAT and FQNNGV.